This TCR beta chain originates from a study of control samples from healthy donors and cancer patients (dated by TCRdb to the early 2020s). Comment on this clone: Its antigen remains undetermined. No quality values exist for individual bases; no much larger clone is one base distant.

The germline V gene sets CDR1 to SGHDT and CDR2 to YYEEEE. The CDR3 starts with the cysteine, ends with the phenylalanine, and has 17 residues. Of the read, only the CDR3 DNA is kept; its 51 bases are in frame from base 1. V lost 4 bases and J lost 7 bases; the stretch between them is 26 bases long. Libraries were built with the immunoSEQ multiplex PCR assay. Held by TCRdb, this immuneACCESS table contains in-frame sequences only and omits some clones. Under half of the omission traces to an unresolved V gene where checked; the cause of the rest is unknown. For this sample the table gives approximately 110,000 clones, of which approximately 90% were detected only once. The ten largest clones represent approximately 18% of the sample.

The clonotype was recovered from a woman aged 45 to 65 in good health. Here the chain combines TRBV5-6 and TRBJ1-1, with TRBD1 as a weak D call on 6 bases. The sample consisted of blood. The CDR3 protein is CASSRNSLTGSWGEAFF. The DNA is as follows: TGTGCCAGCAGCAGAAACAGTCTAACAGGGTCCTGGGGTGAAGCTTTCTTT. The variable domain in full, with residues beyond the CDR3 obtained from the reference TRBV5-6 and TRBJ1-1 genes, is DAGVTQSPTHLIKTRGQQVTLRCSPKSGHDTVSWYQQALGQGPQFIFQYYEEEERQRGNFPDRFSGHQFPNYSSELNVNALLLGDSALYLCASSRNSLTGSWGEAFFGQGTRLTVV.